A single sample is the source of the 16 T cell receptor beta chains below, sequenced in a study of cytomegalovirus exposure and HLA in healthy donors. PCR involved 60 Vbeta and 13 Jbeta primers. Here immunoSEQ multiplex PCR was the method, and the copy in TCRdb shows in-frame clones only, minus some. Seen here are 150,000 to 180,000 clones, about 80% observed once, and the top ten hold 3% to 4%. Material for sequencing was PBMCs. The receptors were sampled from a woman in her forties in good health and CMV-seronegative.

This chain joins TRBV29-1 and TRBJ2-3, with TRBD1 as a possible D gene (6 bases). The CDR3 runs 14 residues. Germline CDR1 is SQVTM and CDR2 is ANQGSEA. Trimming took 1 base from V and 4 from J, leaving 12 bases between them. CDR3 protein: CSVEAGASPDTQYF. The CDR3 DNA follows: TGCAGCGTTGAAGCAGGGGCTAGTCCAGATACGCAGTATTTT.

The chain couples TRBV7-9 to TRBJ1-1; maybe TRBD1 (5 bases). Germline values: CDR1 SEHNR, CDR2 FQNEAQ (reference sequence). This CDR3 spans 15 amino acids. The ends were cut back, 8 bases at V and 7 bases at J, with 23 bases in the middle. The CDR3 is CASGSPGGVGSEAFF. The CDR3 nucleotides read TGTGCCAGCGGCTCCCCCGGAGGGGTAGGCAGTGAAGCTTTCTTT.

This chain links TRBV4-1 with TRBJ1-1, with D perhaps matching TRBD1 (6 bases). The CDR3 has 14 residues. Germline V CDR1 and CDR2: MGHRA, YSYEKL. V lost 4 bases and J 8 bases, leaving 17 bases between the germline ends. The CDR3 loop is CASSPPGGGEEAFF. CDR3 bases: TGCGCCAGCAGCCCCCCCGGAGGGGGGGAAGAAGCTTTCTTT.

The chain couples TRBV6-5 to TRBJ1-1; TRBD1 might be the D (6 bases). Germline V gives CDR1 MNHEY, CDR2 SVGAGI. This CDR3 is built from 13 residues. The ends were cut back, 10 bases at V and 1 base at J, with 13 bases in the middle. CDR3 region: CATYWTANTEAFF. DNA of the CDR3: TGTGCCACCTACTGGACAGCGAACACTGAAGCTTTCTTT.

CDR3 sequence (DNA): TGTGCCAGCACCCGGGGAGGGAACACTGAAGCTTTCTTT. Translation gives CASTRGGNTEAFF. The chain carries TRBV5-4 and TRBJ1-1, with D hard to call. Trimming stripped 6 bases from V and 1 base from J, with 10 bases between. The CDR3 loop spans 13 amino acids. Per the germline V gene, CDR1 is SGHNT and CDR2 is YYREEE (reference sequence). The full variable domain, its missing parts supplied by reference TRBV5-4 and TRBJ1-1, is ETGVTQSPTHLIKTRGQQVTLRCSSQSGHNTVSWYQQALGQGPQFIFQYYREEENGRGNFPPRFSGLQFPNYSSELNVNALELDDSALYLCASTRGGNTEAFFGQGTRLTVV.

The CDR3 here is CASSSEGDRGEAFF. The CDR3 DNA reads as TGCGCCAGCAGCTCGGAGGGGGACAGGGGGGAGGCTTTCTTT. The chain is built from TRBV5-1 and TRBJ1-1; 11 nucleotides agree with TRBD1. The CDR3 runs 14 residues. Germline V lookup: CDR1 SGHRS, CDR2 YFSETQ. The V segment lost 3 bases and the J segment 11 bases; nucleotides outside the gene matches: 9.

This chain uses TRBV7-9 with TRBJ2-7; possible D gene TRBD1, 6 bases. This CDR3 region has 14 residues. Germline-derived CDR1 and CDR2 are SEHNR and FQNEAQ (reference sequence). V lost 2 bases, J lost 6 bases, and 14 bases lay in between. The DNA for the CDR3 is TGTGCCAGCAGCTTACCAGGACAGCACCGCGAGCAGTACTTC. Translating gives CASSLPGQHREQYF.

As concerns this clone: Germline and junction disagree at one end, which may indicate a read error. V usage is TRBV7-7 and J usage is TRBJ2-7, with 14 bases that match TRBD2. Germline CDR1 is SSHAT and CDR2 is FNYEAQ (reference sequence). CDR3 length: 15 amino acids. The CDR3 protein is CASSPGLAGAYEQYF. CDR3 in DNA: TGTGCTAGCAGCCCGGGACTAGCGGGAGCCTACGAGCAGTACTTC.

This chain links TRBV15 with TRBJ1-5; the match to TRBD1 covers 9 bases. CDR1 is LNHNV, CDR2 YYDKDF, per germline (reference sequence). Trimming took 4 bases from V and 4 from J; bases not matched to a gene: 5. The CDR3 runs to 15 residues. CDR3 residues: CATSIGQGMNQPQHF. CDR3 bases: TGTGCCACCAGCATAGGACAGGGGATGAATCAGCCCCAGCATTTT.

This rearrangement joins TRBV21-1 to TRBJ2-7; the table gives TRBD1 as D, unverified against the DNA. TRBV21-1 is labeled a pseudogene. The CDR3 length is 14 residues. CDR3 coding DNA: TGTGCCAGCAGCCCAGGGGTGGGCAGGTACGAGCAGTACTTC. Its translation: CASSPGVGRYEQYF.

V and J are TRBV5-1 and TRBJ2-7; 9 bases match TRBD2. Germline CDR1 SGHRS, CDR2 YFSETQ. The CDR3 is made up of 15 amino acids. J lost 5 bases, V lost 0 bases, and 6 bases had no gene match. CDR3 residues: CASSLVGSGRHEQYF. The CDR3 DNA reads TGCGCCAGCAGCTTGGTAGGTAGCGGGAGACACGAGCAGTACTTC.

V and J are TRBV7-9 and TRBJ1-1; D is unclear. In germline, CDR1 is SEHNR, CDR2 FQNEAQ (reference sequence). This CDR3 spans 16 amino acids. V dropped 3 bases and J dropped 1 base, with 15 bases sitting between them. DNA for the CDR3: TGTGCCAGCAGCTTGTCTACCGATAACAGGAACACTGAAGCTTTCTTT. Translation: CASSLSTDNRNTEAFF.

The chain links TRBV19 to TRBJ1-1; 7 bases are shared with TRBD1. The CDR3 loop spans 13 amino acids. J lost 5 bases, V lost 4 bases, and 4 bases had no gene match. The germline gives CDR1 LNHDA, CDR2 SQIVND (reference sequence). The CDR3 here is CASSTQGRTEAFF. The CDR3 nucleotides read TGTGCCAGTAGTACACAGGGGCGTACTGAAGCTTTCTTT.

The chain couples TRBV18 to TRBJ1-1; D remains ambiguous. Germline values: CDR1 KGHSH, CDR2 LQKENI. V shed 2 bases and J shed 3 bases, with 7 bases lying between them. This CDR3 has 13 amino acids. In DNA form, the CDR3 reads TGTGCCAGCTCACCATCGAGGGACACTGAAGCTTTCTTT. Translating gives CASSPSRDTEAFF.

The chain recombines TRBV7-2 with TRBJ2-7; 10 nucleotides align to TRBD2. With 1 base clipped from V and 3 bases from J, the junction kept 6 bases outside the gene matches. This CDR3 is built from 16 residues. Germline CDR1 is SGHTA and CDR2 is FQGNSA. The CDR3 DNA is TGTGCCAGCAGCTTAGACGGGGCTAGCGGGAGCTACGAGCAGTACTTC. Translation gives CASSLDGASGSYEQYF.

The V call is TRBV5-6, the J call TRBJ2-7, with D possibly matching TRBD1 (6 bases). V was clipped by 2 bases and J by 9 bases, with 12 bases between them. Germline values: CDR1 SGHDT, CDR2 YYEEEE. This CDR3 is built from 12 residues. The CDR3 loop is CASSFNNRVQYF. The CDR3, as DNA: TGTGCCAGCAGCTTCAATAACAGGGTGCAGTACTTC. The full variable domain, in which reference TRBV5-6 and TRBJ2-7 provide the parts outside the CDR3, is DAGVTQSPTHLIKTRGQQVTLRCSPKSGHDTVSWYQQALGQGPQFIFQYYEEEERQRGNFPDRFSGHQFPNYSSELNVNALLLGDSALYLCASSFNNRVQYFGPGTRLTVT.